The 29 T cell receptor beta chains below come from one sample, sequenced in a study of somatic mutations in cytotoxic T cells in rheumatoid arthritis (dated by TCRdb to about 2017). Receptors were amplified or captured by the immunoSEQ multiplex PCR assay. The immuneACCESS repertoire file appears here via TCRdb, limited to in-frame rearrangements. These files lack a portion of the clones; in checked studies, under half of the deficit traces to unresolved V genes, and the cause of the others is not known. A total of more than 9,000 clones appear in this sample, roughly 70% of them only once. The top ten constitute roughly two fifths of the sample. What was sequenced was CD8+ T cells sorted from blood. All receptors come from an adult with rheumatoid arthritis.

This chain joins TRBV5-6 and TRBJ1-4; D perhaps matches TRBD1 (5 bases). V lost 4 bases to trimming and J lost 9 bases, with 13 bases between them. This CDR3 spans 13 amino acids. Germline V gene data show CDR1 as SGHDT and CDR2 as YYEEEE. CDR3 loop: CASSLGPGQKLFF. The CDR3 DNA sequence: TGTGCCAGCAGCCTGGGCCCAGGGCAAAAACTGTTTTTT.

The chain joins TRBV5-8 to TRBJ2-7; D is unresolved. The V end was cut by 4 bases, the J end by 3 bases, with 8 bases between. The CDR3 runs 12 residues. CDR1 is SGHTS, CDR2 YDEGEE, per germline. The CDR3: CASSLEDYEQYF. Written as DNA, the CDR3 is TGTGCCAGCAGCCTGGAAGACTACGAGCAGTACTTC.

This clone came up once. The chain is built from TRBV13 and TRBJ2-7; TRBD2 is a possible D gene (6 bases). Germline CDR1 reads PRHDT; CDR2 reads FYEKMQ (reference sequence). The CDR3 is made up of 13 amino acids. Trimming stripped 3 bases from V and 6 bases from J, with 12 bases between. CDR3 DNA sequence: TGTGCCAGCAGCTTTTCCTCGGGGGTCGAGCAGTACTTC. Translation gives CASSFSSGVEQYF. Full variable domain (rest looked up from reference TRBV13 and TRBJ2-7): AAGVIQSPRHLIKEKRETATLKCYPIPRHDTVYWYQQGPGQDPQFLISFYEKMQSDKGSIPDRFSAQQFSDYHSELNMSSLELGDSALYFCASSFSSGVEQYFGPGTRLTVT.

This chain links TRBV4-1 with TRBJ2-7; 9 bases align to TRBD1. Trimming took 3 bases from V and 7 from J; bases not matched to a gene: 7. CDR3 length equals 14 residues. CDR1 MGHRA and CDR2 YSYEKL come from the germline V gene. CDR3 loop: CASSQGQGVGEQYF. The DNA of the CDR3 is TGCGCCAGCAGCCAGGGACAGGGTGTTGGTGAGCAGTACTTC.

The chain has TRBV7-9 and TRBJ2-1, with a tentative D call TRBD2 (5 bases). V dropped 5 bases and J dropped 6 bases, with 14 bases sitting between them. The germline CDR1 and CDR2 sequences are SEHNR and FQNEAQ (reference sequence). This CDR3 is built from 14 residues. The CDR3 DNA sequence: TGTGCCAGCAGCATGCCCGGGGTTCCCAATGAGCAGTTCTTC. This sequence encodes CASSMPGVPNEQFF. The variable domain in full, with the rest retrieved from reference TRBV7-9 and TRBJ2-1, is DTGVSQNPRHKITKRGQNVTFRCDPISEHNRLYWYRQTLGQGPEFLTYFQNEAQLEKSRLLSDRFSAERPKGSFSTLEIQRTEQGDSAMYLCASSMPGVPNEQFFGPGTRLTVL.

V is TRBV11-2 and J is TRBJ1-1; D uncertain. The CDR3 loop spans 12 amino acids. Trimming removed 1 base from V and 6 bases from J, with 6 bases in between. From germline, CDR1 is SGHAT and CDR2 FQNNGV. Here the CDR3 reads CASSLVRSEAFF. The CDR3 nucleotides read TGTGCCAGCAGCTTAGTCCGATCTGAAGCTTTCTTT.

V is TRBV5-4 and J is TRBJ2-6; D gene unclear. The CDR3 runs to 16 residues. Deletions cut 2 bases from V and 0 bases from J, with 9 bases between. Germline CDR1 is SGHNT and CDR2 is YYREEE (reference sequence). CDR3 in DNA: TGTGCCAGCAGCTTTGGCAGCCCCTCTGGGGCCAACGTCCTGACTTTC. Translating it yields CASSFGSPSGANVLTF.

The chain has TRBV6-5 and TRBJ1-2; tentative D call: TRBD1 (5 bases). V lost 4 bases and J 6 bases, leaving 15 bases between the germline ends. Per germline, CDR1 MNHEY and CDR2 SVGAGI. The CDR3 covers 14 residues. The CDR3, as DNA: TGTGCCAGCAGTTCTCAGGGAGGGGCTAATGGCTACACCTTC. As protein: CASSSQGGANGYTF.

V and J are TRBV7-9 and TRBJ2-3, with TRBD2 matching over 8 bases. J lost 7 bases, V lost 2 bases, and 5 bases had no gene match. The V gene's germline CDR1 is SEHNR and CDR2 FQNEAQ (reference sequence). The CDR3 runs 14 residues. CDR3 protein: CASSLLAGRHTQYF. Here the CDR3 DNA reads TGTGCCAGCAGCTTATTAGCGGGGCGGCATACGCAGTATTTT.

The chain employs TRBV19 and TRBJ1-6, with unresolved D. The CDR3 has 16 residues. The germline V gene encodes CDR1 LNHDA and CDR2 SQIVND (reference sequence). Trimming took off 0 bases at V and 9 bases at J, with 15 bases between the two ends. CDR3 DNA: TGTGCCAGTAGTATAGAAGTATGGTCAATCAGTTCACCCCTCCACTTT. This sequence encodes CASSIEVWSISSPLHF.

The chain has TRBV4-3 and TRBJ2-7, with 8 bases matching TRBD1. V lost 4 bases, J lost 7 bases, and 12 bases stayed unmatched. Germline V gene data show CDR1 as LGHNA and CDR2 as YSLEER. There are 15 residues in the CDR3. CDR3 amino acids: CASSPEVAGGREQYF. CDR3 in DNA: TGCGCCAGCAGCCCGGAGGTGGCAGGGGGCCGGGAGCAGTACTTC.

J is TRBJ2-3 and V is TRBV7-8; possible D gene TRBD2, 6 bases. Germline CDR1 reads SGHVS; CDR2 reads FQNEAQ. Trimming left V 1 base short and J 0 bases short, with 8 bases between. The CDR3 runs 15 residues. In DNA, the CDR3 is TGTGCCAGCAGCTTAGTCGGGGGAAGCACAGATACGCAGTATTTT. Residues: CASSLVGGSTDTQYF.

The V gene is TRBV11-2, the J gene TRBJ1-3, with unresolved D. The CDR3 is 15 amino acids. The V end was cut by 6 bases, the J end by 0 bases, with 12 bases between. Germline assignment: CDR1 SGHAT and CDR2 FQNNGV. The CDR3 region is CASSLYSDSGNTIYF. The CDR3 DNA is TGTGCCAGCAGTTTATACTCTGACTCTGGAAACACCATATATTTT.

The chain carries TRBV7-6 and TRBJ2-3; D is ambiguous. The CDR3 extends over 13 amino acids. V shed 6 bases and J shed 6 bases, with 13 bases lying between them. CDR1 SGHVS and CDR2 FNYEAQ come from the germline V gene. The CDR3 DNA is TGTGCCAGCAGTTCCGGCCGCTACGATACGCAGTATTTT. Protein sequence: CASSSGRYDTQYF.

This clone turned up a few times. This sequence joins TRBV2 and TRBJ2-2; D remains ambiguous. The CDR3 is 13 amino acids. Deletions cut 11 bases from V and 2 bases from J, with 12 bases between. CDR1 and CDR2 from the germline V gene are SNHLY and FYNNEI. The CDR3, as DNA: TGTGCCCTAATACCAAGAAACACCGGGGAGCTGTTTTTT. Translation gives CALIPRNTGELFF.

The rearrangement uses TRBV2 and TRBJ1-2; TRBD1 might be the D (6 bases). CDR1 and CDR2 from the germline V gene are SNHLY and FYNNEI. Trimming took off 3 bases at V and 3 bases at J, with 8 bases between the two ends. This CDR3 region has 13 residues. CDR3 region: CASSEPGDYGYTF. The CDR3 nucleotides are TGTGCCAGCAGTGAGCCAGGGGACTATGGCTACACCTTC. The full variable domain, its missing parts supplied by reference TRBV2 and TRBJ1-2, is EPEVTQTPSHQVTQMGQEVILRCVPISNHLYFYWYRQILGQKVEFLVSFYNNEISEKSEIFDDQFSVERPDGSNFTLKIRSTKLEDSAMYFCASSEPGDYGYTFGSGTRLTVV.

The V and J genes are TRBV4-2 and TRBJ2-3, with 9 positions matching TRBD2. Germline values: CDR1 LGHNA, CDR2 YNFKEQ. This CDR3 is built from 18 residues. V shed 4 bases and J 2 bases; nucleotides not matched to a gene: 13. This chain's CDR3 is CASSLGMGASGDTDTQYF. The CDR3 coding sequence is TGTGCCAGCAGCCTGGGAATGGGGGCTAGCGGGGACACAGATACGCAGTATTTT.

A few counts support this clone. This chain joins TRBV7-9 and TRBJ1-1, with D possibly matching TRBD1 (5 bases). V was pared by 1 base and J by 5 bases, with 11 bases between. The CDR3 consists of 14 residues. From germline, CDR1 is SEHNR and CDR2 FQNEAQ (reference sequence). CDR3 bases: TGTGCCAGCAGCTTAGTGATTTGGGGGACTGAAGCTTTCTTT. Its protein product is CASSLVIWGTEAFF. The full variable domain, completed using reference TRBV7-9 and TRBJ1-1, is DTGVSQNPRHKITKRGQNVTFRCDPISEHNRLYWYRQTLGQGPEFLTYFQNEAQLEKSRLLSDRFSAERPKGSFSTLEIQRTEQGDSAMYLCASSLVIWGTEAFFGQGTRLTVV.

This chain connects TRBV29-1 to TRBJ1-2; TRBD1 matches 8 bases. The V and J ends lost 3 bases and 4 bases, in that order; junction bases with no gene match: 10. The CDR3 is 15 amino acids. CDR1 and CDR2 (germline): SQVTM, ANQGSEA. CDR3 region: CSVETEAGGLYGYTF. Here the CDR3 DNA reads TGCAGCGTTGAGACGGAGGCAGGGGGCCTCTATGGCTACACCTTC.

The chain uses TRBV5-6 and TRBJ1-1; no clear D. CDR1 is SGHDT, CDR2 YYEEEE, per germline. The CDR3 runs to 13 residues. Trimming stripped 0 bases from V and 5 bases from J, with 8 bases between. As DNA, the CDR3 is TGTGCCAGCAGCTTGGGGTTTAGTACTGAAGCTTTCTTT. It is translated as CASSLGFSTEAFF.

This rearrangement joins TRBV7-9 to TRBJ1-1; the D is unclear. Per the germline V gene, CDR1 is SEHNR and CDR2 is FQNEAQ (reference sequence). The CDR3 length is 15 residues. Trimming left V 5 bases short and J 5 bases short, with 18 bases between. The CDR3 DNA sequence: TGTGCCAGCAGCCCAGGATGGCAGGCGGGGACTGAAGCTTTCTTT. Amino acids: CASSPGWQAGTEAFF.

The CDR3 here is CASSEVPETAGRSGAFF. The CDR3 DNA is TGTGCCAGCAGTGAAGTTCCGGAAACAGCAGGTCGAAGTGGGGCTTTCTTT. V and J are TRBV6-1 and TRBJ1-1; no clear D. CDR1 is MNHNS, CDR2 SASEGT, per germline. With 1 base removed from V and 11 bases from J, the gap between germline ends came to 26 bases. The CDR3 consists of 17 residues.

A few counts support this clone. This chain links TRBV4-1 with TRBJ2-2; 8 bases match TRBD1. This CDR3 contains 18 residues. With 4 bases clipped from V and 3 bases from J, the junction kept 13 bases outside the gene matches. Germline lookup yields CDR1 MGHRA and CDR2 YSYEKL. The CDR3 sequence is CASSPAQGASMHTGELFF. CDR3 DNA: TGCGCCAGCAGCCCTGCCCAGGGGGCCTCAATGCACACCGGGGAGCTGTTTTTT.

The gene calls are TRBV5-1 and TRBJ1-6, with unresolved D. Germline V gene lookup returns CDR1 SGHRS and CDR2 YFSETQ. The CDR3 sequence is 15 residues long. The ends were cut back, 4 bases at V and 9 bases at J, with 17 bases in the middle. CDR3 loop: CASSVDDSGVSPLHF. The CDR3 coding sequence is TGCGCCAGCAGCGTGGATGACTCTGGAGTTTCACCCCTCCACTTT. Full variable domain (outside the CDR3, taken from reference TRBV5-1 and TRBJ1-6): KAGVTQTPRYLIKTRGQQVTLSCSPISGHRSVSWYQQTPGQGLQFLFEYFSETQRNKGNFPGRFSGRQFSNSRSEMNVSTLELGDSALYLCASSVDDSGVSPLHFGNGTRLTVT.

A few counts support this clone. The chain recombines TRBV6-1 with TRBJ2-1, with D unclear. Trimming cost V 4 bases and J 8 bases, with 12 bases left between them. This CDR3 is 13 amino acids long. Germline CDR1 MNHNS, CDR2 SASEGT. The CDR3 nucleotides are TGTGCCAGCAGTGGTTGGGGTAGGGATGAGCAGTTCTTC. Protein: CASSGWGRDEQFF.

The chain employs TRBV12-2 and TRBJ1-2; the table assigns TRBD1, which was not confirmed against the DNA. TRBV12-2 has pseudogene status. The length of the CDR3 is 16 residues. The CDR3 sequence is CASRLGAKPIHYGYTF. The CDR3 nucleotides are TGTGCAAGTCGCTTAGGGGCAAAGCCCATCCACTATGGCTACACCTTC.

The chain carries TRBV9 and TRBJ2-2; TRBD2 matches at 12 bases. Germline lookup yields CDR1 SGDLS and CDR2 YYNGEE. This CDR3 spans 15 amino acids. Unmatched junction bases numbered 2, after V lost 4 bases and J lost 4 bases. The CDR3 loop is CASSTSGGITGELFF. The CDR3 region has the DNA TGTGCCAGCAGCACTAGCGGGGGGATCACCGGGGAGCTGTTTTTT.

The CDR3 DNA follows: TGTGCCAGCAGCTTACAGGGGAACACTGAAGCTTTCTTT. It is translated as CASSLQGNTEAFF. The V and J genes are TRBV5-6 and TRBJ1-1; D might be TRBD1 (6 bases). The germline V gene has CDR1 SGHDT and CDR2 YYEEEE. The CDR3 consists of 13 residues. V lost 2 bases to trimming and J lost 1 base, with 6 bases between them. The full variable domain, with the rest looked up from reference TRBV5-6 and TRBJ1-1, is DAGVTQSPTHLIKTRGQQVTLRCSPKSGHDTVSWYQQALGQGPQFIFQYYEEEERQRGNFPDRFSGHQFPNYSSELNVNALLLGDSALYLCASSLQGNTEAFFGQGTRLTVV.

This clone came up once. The genes are TRBV15 and TRBJ2-3, with 7 nucleotides matching TRBD1. CDR1 is LNHNV, CDR2 YYDKDF, per germline (reference sequence). V lost 9 bases, J lost 2 bases, and 5 bases stayed unmatched. This CDR3 has 13 amino acids. The CDR3 bases are TGTGCCACTCGGGACAGCTACACAGATACGCAGTATTTT. Protein product: CATRDSYTDTQYF. The whole variable domain, filled in from reference TRBV15 and TRBJ2-3, reads DAMVIQNPRYQVTQFGKPVTLSCSQTLNHNVMYWYQQKSSQAPKLLFHYYDKDFNNEADTPDNFQSRRPNTSFCFLDIRSPGLGDTAMYLCATRDSYTDTQYFGPGTRLTVL.